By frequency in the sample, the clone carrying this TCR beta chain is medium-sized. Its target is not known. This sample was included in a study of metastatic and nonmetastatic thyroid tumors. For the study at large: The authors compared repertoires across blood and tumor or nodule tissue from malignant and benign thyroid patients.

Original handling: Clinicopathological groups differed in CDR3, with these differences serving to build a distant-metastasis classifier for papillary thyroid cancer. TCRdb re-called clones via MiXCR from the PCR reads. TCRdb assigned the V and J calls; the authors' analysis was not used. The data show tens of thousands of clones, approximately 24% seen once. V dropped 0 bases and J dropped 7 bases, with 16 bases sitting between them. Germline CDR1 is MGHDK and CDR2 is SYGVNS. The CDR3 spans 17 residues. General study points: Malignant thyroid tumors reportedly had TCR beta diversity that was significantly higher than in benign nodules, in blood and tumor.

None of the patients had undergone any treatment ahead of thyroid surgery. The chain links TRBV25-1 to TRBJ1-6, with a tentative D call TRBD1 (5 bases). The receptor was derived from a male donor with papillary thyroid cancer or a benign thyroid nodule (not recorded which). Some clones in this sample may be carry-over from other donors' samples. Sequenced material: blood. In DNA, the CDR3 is TGTGCCAGCAGTGAATATGAGGGGCTTTGGGGGAATTCACCCCTCCACTTT. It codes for CASSEYEGLWGNSPLHF. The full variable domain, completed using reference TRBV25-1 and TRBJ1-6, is EADIYQTPRYLVIGTGKKITLECSQTMGHDKMYWYQQDPGMELHLIHYSYGVNSTEKGDLSSESTVSRIRTEHFPLTLESARPSHTSQYLCASSEYEGLWGNSPLHFGNGTRLTVT.